Listed here are 27 T cell receptor beta chains from one sample, sequenced in a study of blood T cell repertoires in COVID-19. Sequenced by immunoSEQ multiplex PCR; TCRdb stores in-frame clones only, minus some. This repertoire shows more than 85,000 clones, around 87% found once; its top ten account for about a sixth. The material sequenced was peripheral blood. These receptors came from a human donor in a cohort sampled during active COVID-19.

The genes are TRBV30 and TRBJ2-7; possibly TRBD1 for D (5 bases). V shed 2 bases and J shed 7 bases, with 18 bases lying between them. Per the germline V gene, CDR1 is GTSNPN and CDR2 is SVGIG (reference sequence). The CDR3 length is 14 residues. In nucleotides, the CDR3 is TGTGCCTGGAGTCGCACCGGGTCCTACAGGGAGCAGTACTTC. This translates into CAWSRTGSYREQYF. The full variable domain, with the rest looked up from reference TRBV30 and TRBJ2-7, is SQTIHQWPATLVQPVGSPLSLECTVEGTSNPNLYWYRQAAGRGLQLLFYSVGIGQISSEVPQNLSASRPQDRQFILSSKKLLLSDSGFYLCAWSRTGSYREQYFGPGTRLTVT.

This chain joins TRBV12-3 or TRBV12-4 and TRBJ1-1, with D possibly TRBD1 on 6 matching bases. This CDR3 contains 12 residues. Trimming cost V 6 bases and J 12 bases, with 17 bases left between them. The CDR3, as DNA: TGTGCCAGCAGACCCATACAGGGTCGGCCTTTCTTT. Translating it yields CASRPIQGRPFF.

V is TRBV4-1 and J is TRBJ2-1; 7 bases agree with TRBD2. This CDR3 has 13 amino acids. V trimming: 6 bases; J trimming: 10 bases; junction bases outside the gene matches: 9. Per the germline V gene, CDR1 is MGHRA and CDR2 is YSYEKL. CDR3 sequence reads: CASRRDYTQEQFF. DNA for the CDR3: TGCGCCAGCAGGCGGGACTACACCCAGGAGCAGTTCTTC.

The chain joins TRBV6-6 to TRBJ1-1; D is unresolved. Germline V gene lookup returns CDR1 MNHNY and CDR2 SVGAGI (reference sequence). The CDR3 is 13 amino acids. The V end was cut by 4 bases, the J end by 5 bases, with 11 bases between. The CDR3 sequence is CASSSFYGTEAFF. The CDR3 nucleotides read TGTGCCAGCAGTTCTTTCTACGGGACTGAAGCTTTCTTT.

The CDR3 loop reads CASSLGWVMSDEQFF. CDR3 in DNA: TGTGCCAGCAGCTTAGGATGGGTGATGAGCGATGAGCAGTTCTTC. V gene TRBV5-8 combines with J gene TRBJ2-1; D not certain. V lost 2 bases to trimming and J lost 8 bases, with 17 bases between them. The CDR3 loop spans 15 amino acids. Per germline, CDR1 SGHTS and CDR2 YDEGEE.

The rearrangement uses TRBV4-1 and TRBJ1-4; TRBD1 is a possible D gene (6 bases). V dropped 3 bases and J dropped 12 bases, with 20 bases sitting between them. The CDR3 has 15 amino acids. Germline CDR1 reads MGHRA; CDR2 reads YSYEKL. The CDR3 DNA reads TGCGCCAGCAGCCAGCAGGGGCGCCACAATGATCAACTGTTTTTT. Its translation is CASSQQGRHNDQLFF.

This chain links TRBV30 with TRBJ2-1, with D possibly being TRBD2 (5 bases). This CDR3 has 14 amino acids. Trimming took 2 bases from V and 5 from J, leaving 13 bases between them. Germline CDR1 is GTSNPN and CDR2 is SVGIG (reference sequence). In DNA form, the CDR3 reads TGTGCCTGGAGTCCCGGACTCCCCCACAATGAGCAGTTCTTC. Its protein is CAWSPGLPHNEQFF.

V is TRBV7-8 and J is TRBJ2-5; weak D call: TRBD1 (6 bases). The CDR3 extends over 17 amino acids. CDR1 and CDR2 (germline): SGHVS, FQNEAQ. Between the trimmed V and J ends, which lost 1 base and 0 bases, there was a span of 15 bases. The CDR3 sequence: CASSLVRGGTHQETQYF. CDR3 DNA sequence: TGTGCCAGCAGCTTAGTTAGAGGGGGAACTCACCAAGAGACCCAGTACTTC.

A few counts support this clone. The rearrangement links TRBV10-2 to TRBJ1-3, with TRBD1 identical over 8 bases. From germline, CDR1 is WSHSY and CDR2 SAAADI. Trimming removed 8 bases from V and 2 bases from J; junction bases left unmatched: 8. CDR3 length: 15 residues. The CDR3 loop is CASGLTGDAGNTIYF. For the CDR3, the DNA is TGCGCCAGCGGCCTGACAGGGGACGCTGGAAACACCATATATTTT.

This chain connects TRBV7-8 to TRBJ2-2; 9 nucleotides agree with TRBD2. V lost 7 bases, J lost 2 bases, and 14 bases stayed unmatched. The CDR3 spans 18 residues. Germline loops: CDR1 SGHVS, CDR2 FQNEAQ. The CDR3 spells CASTLRLVAGANTGELFF. In DNA, the CDR3 is TGTGCCAGCACCCTTAGATTGGTAGCGGGGGCTAACACCGGGGAGCTGTTTTTT.

The V and J genes are TRBV13 and TRBJ2-5, with 9 bases aligning to TRBD2. The V segment lost 4 bases and the J segment 5 bases; nucleotides outside the gene matches: 11. This CDR3 comprises 16 residues. The germline CDR1 and CDR2 sequences are PRHDT and FYEKMQ (reference sequence). This CDR3 is CASSSQTSGSAETQYF. The CDR3 DNA sequence: TGTGCCAGCAGCTCTCAAACTAGCGGGTCAGCCGAGACCCAGTACTTC.

This rearrangement joins TRBV7-8 to TRBJ2-4; 8 bases align to TRBD1. The CDR3 sequence is 17 residues long. Germline V gene sequence: CDR1 SGHVS, CDR2 FQNEAQ. The V and J ends lost 5 bases and 0 bases, in that order; junction bases with no gene match: 9. CDR3 DNA sequence: TGTGCCAGCAGCGCCGGACAGGGCGTCCTAGCCAAAAACATTCAGTACTTC. Its protein product is CASSAGQGVLAKNIQYF.

The table lists this clone with a count of one. The V gene is TRBV18, the J gene TRBJ1-5; D call uncertain. Deletions cut 6 bases from V and 3 bases from J, with 9 bases between. The CDR3 runs 13 residues. The germline V gene has CDR1 KGHSH and CDR2 LQKENI. CDR3 sequence (DNA): TGTGCCAGCTCCGGAGGAGACAATCAGCCCCAGCATTTT. Its translation: CASSGGDNQPQHF. The full variable domain, in which reference TRBV18 and TRBJ1-5 provide the parts outside the CDR3, is NAGVMQNPRHLVRRRGQEARLRCSPMKGHSHVYWYRQLPEEGLKFMVYLQKENIIDESGMPKERFSAEFPKEGPSILRIQQVVRGDSAAYFCASSGGDNQPQHFGDGTRLSIL.

This chain joins TRBV4-1 and TRBJ1-4, with D possibly TRBD1 on 5 matching bases. CDR1 is MGHRA, CDR2 YSYEKL, per germline. Trimming stripped 1 base from V and 10 bases from J, with 16 bases between. The CDR3 is 15 amino acids. The CDR3 here is CASSQGLRGRGKLFF. CDR3 nucleotide sequence: TGCGCCAGCAGCCAAGGTTTAAGGGGAAGGGGAAAACTGTTTTTT.

The V gene is TRBV21-1, the J gene TRBJ1-2; TRBD1, as called in the table, went unchecked against the DNA. TRBV21-1 has pseudogene status. CDR3 length: 14 residues. The CDR3 DNA follows: TGTGCCAGCAACCCAGGGAAAGCTAACTATGGCTACACCTTC. This encodes CASNPGKANYGYTF.

The CDR3 nucleotides read TGTGCCTGGAGCGCCCCGCGGGGACTGACAGGGGCTAATTCACCCCTCCACTTT. Amino acid sequence: CAWSAPRGLTGANSPLHF. The chain links TRBV30 to TRBJ1-6, with 8 bases identical to TRBD1. Germline V gene sequence: CDR1 GTSNPN, CDR2 SVGIG (reference sequence). The length of the CDR3 is 18 residues. Unmatched junction bases numbered 16, after V lost 3 bases and J lost 6 bases.

This clone was recorded only once. The DNA for the CDR3 is TGTGCCAGTAGTCGGAGACAGTCTCCGAACACTGAAGCTTTCTTT. This codes for CASSRRQSPNTEAFF. The V gene is TRBV19, the J gene TRBJ1-1; a weak D match, TRBD1 (5 bases). Trimming removed 5 bases at V and 1 base at J, with 14 bases between. Germline CDR1 is LNHDA and CDR2 is SQIVND (reference sequence). There are 15 residues in the CDR3.

The chain couples TRBV14 to TRBJ2-7; 9 bases are shared with TRBD2. In germline, CDR1 is SGHDN, CDR2 FVKESK. This CDR3 has 16 residues. V was clipped by 0 bases and J by 3 bases; unmatched bases: 6. This CDR3 reads CASSQERLSGGYEQYF. The CDR3 nucleotides read TGTGCCAGCAGCCAAGAACGACTTAGCGGGGGCTACGAGCAGTACTTC.

V usage is TRBV6-5 and J usage is TRBJ1-5; 7 bases match TRBD1. V lost 8 bases, J lost 8 bases, and 12 bases stayed unmatched. Germline lookup yields CDR1 MNHEY and CDR2 SVGAGI. This CDR3 is 14 amino acids long. The CDR3 spells CASHHRGLGEPQHF. DNA for the CDR3: TGTGCCAGCCACCACAGGGGCTTAGGGGAGCCCCAGCATTTT.

The chain is built from TRBV10-3 and TRBJ2-3; 9 bases map to TRBD1. Germline V lookup: CDR1 ENHRY, CDR2 SYGVKD. Trimming cost V 4 bases and J 0 bases; bases outside gene matches: 8. There are 17 residues in the CDR3. CDR3 protein: CAISGGGTGSSTDTQYF. The CDR3 nucleotides are TGTGCCATCAGTGGGGGTGGGACAGGGTCTAGCACAGATACGCAGTATTTT.

The rearrangement joins TRBV7-9 to TRBJ1-2; D unclear. Germline CDR1 is SEHNR and CDR2 is FQNEAQ (reference sequence). CDR3 length: 13 residues. With 4 bases removed from V and 0 bases from J, the gap between germline ends came to 6 bases. This CDR3 is CASSSLTNYGYTF. In DNA, the CDR3 is TGTGCCAGCAGCTCCCTTACTAACTATGGCTACACCTTC.

The gene calls are TRBV7-9 and TRBJ2-5, with TRBD2 matching over 8 bases. This CDR3 comprises 15 residues. In germline, CDR1 is SEHNR, CDR2 FQNEAQ (reference sequence). V shed 2 bases, J shed 2 bases, and the junction held 4 bases outside the gene matches. The CDR3 region has the DNA TGTGCCAGCAGCTTAAGCGGGGGAACGCAAGAGACCCAGTACTTC. Protein sequence: CASSLSGGTQETQYF.

The chain employs TRBV4-1 and TRBJ2-7; TRBD2 is a possible D gene (6 bases). Per the germline V gene, CDR1 is MGHRA and CDR2 is YSYEKL. The CDR3 contains 15 residues. The V end lost 3 bases, the J end lost 2 bases, and 14 bases lay between the germline ends. This CDR3 reads CASSHDTGEPYEQYF. The CDR3 DNA reads as TGCGCCAGCAGCCATGATACGGGGGAACCCTACGAGCAGTACTTC.

The rearrangement links TRBV6-2 or TRBV6-3 to TRBJ2-7, with 7 positions matching TRBD2. Germline CDR1 is MNHEY and CDR2 is SVGEGT. V was pared by 2 bases and J by 0 bases, with 4 bases of the junction left unmatched. This CDR3 region has 15 residues. The CDR3 DNA sequence: TGTGCCAGCAGTTACCCGCGGGGGAGCTCCTACGAGCAGTACTTC. It specifies CASSYPRGSSYEQYF.

This sequence joins TRBV9 and TRBJ2-2; 7 bases match TRBD1. The CDR3 runs to 14 residues. V shed 0 bases, J shed 6 bases, and the junction held 2 bases outside the gene matches. CDR1 and CDR2 from the germline V gene are SGDLS and YYNGEE. DNA of the CDR3: TGTGCCAGCAGCGTAGAGGGGGCCCCCGGGGAGCTGTTTTTT. Its protein is CASSVEGAPGELFF.

The V call is TRBV28, the J call TRBJ2-7; 13 bases align to TRBD2. J was trimmed by 4 bases and V by 6 bases; bases with no gene match: 6. The germline CDR1 and CDR2 sequences are MDHEN and SYDVKM. The CDR3 has 15 amino acids. The CDR3 protein is CASSRGLAGVYEQYF. The CDR3 DNA sequence: TGTGCCAGCAGCCGAGGACTAGCGGGAGTTTACGAGCAGTACTTC.

This clone was seen just once. J is TRBJ1-1 and V is TRBV19; D remains unclear. Germline V CDR1 and CDR2: LNHDA, SQIVND (reference sequence). This CDR3 region has 12 residues. V was pared by 6 bases and J by 7 bases, with 12 bases between. CDR3 sequence reads: CASRLGGIEAFF. As DNA, the CDR3 is TGTGCCAGTAGGTTGGGAGGGATTGAAGCTTTCTTT.